The 9 T cell receptor beta chains below all came from one sample that was sequenced in a study of CD8+CD57+ T cells in acquired aplastic anemia. Patients selected for sequencing had displayed CD8+CD57+ cell expansion by flow cytometry. For CDR3 and TCR beta VDJ profiling, genomic DNA was the template used. TCRdb reprocessed the reads via MiXCR and lists one record per CDR3 protein. The table has some 160,000 distinct CDR3 sequences, roughly half seen once; the top ten hold around 3.2%. Specimen: sorted CD4+, CD8+, or CD8+CD57+ T cells (not recorded which) from PBMCs. These receptors came from a human donor with aplastic anemia.

This chain links TRBV10-3 with TRBJ1-2, with D possibly TRBD1 on 5 matching bases. The CDR3 runs 13 residues. V was shortened by 6 bases and J by 6 bases, with 14 bases between the two germline ends. Germline V gene lookup returns CDR1 ENHRY and CDR2 SYGVKD. Written as DNA, the CDR3 is TGTGCCATCAGCCCGCAGGCAGGGAATGGCTACACCTTC. Encoded protein: CAISPQAGNGYTF.

The genes are TRBV10-1 and TRBJ1-2; 7 bases match TRBD1. The V and J ends lost 8 bases and 3 bases, in that order; junction bases with no gene match: 12. Germline values: CDR1 WNHNN, CDR2 SYGVQD (reference sequence). This CDR3 contains 15 residues. CDR3 bases: TGCGCCAGCCTCGACCCTAGACAGGGCTACTATGGCTACACCTTC. It yields the protein CASLDPRQGYYGYTF.

Many counts were recorded for this clonotype. The CDR3 DNA follows: TGTGCCAGCAGCCAAGGACTAGCGGGAGGGCGGGAGACCCAGTACTTC. Its protein product is CASSQGLAGGRETQYF. The V and J genes are TRBV4-2 and TRBJ2-5, with 14 bases fitting TRBD2. The CDR3 consists of 16 residues. Germline V gene sequence: CDR1 LGHNA, CDR2 YNFKEQ. Trimming at V came to 1 base and at J to 5 bases, leaving 3 bases not matched to a gene.

This clonotype was picked up a small number of times. The chain is built from TRBV11-2 and TRBJ2-1; 9 nucleotides align to TRBD1. The CDR3 extends over 15 amino acids. Germline CDR1 and CDR2: SGHAT and FQNNGV. With V trimmed by 3 bases and J by 8 bases, 8 bases remained unmatched. CDR3: CASSLDGTGRDEQFF. The CDR3 region has the DNA TGTGCCAGCAGCTTGGACGGGACAGGGAGGGATGAGCAGTTCTTC.

This sequence joins TRBV24-1 and TRBJ2-1; weak D call: TRBD2 (7 bases). Germline assignment: CDR1 KGHDR and CDR2 SFDVKD. V was pared by 7 bases and J by 2 bases, with 14 bases between. The CDR3 extends over 15 amino acids. CDR3: CATSSGGGPYNEQFF. CDR3 coding DNA: TGTGCCACCAGCAGTGGGGGGGGGCCCTACAATGAGCAGTTCTTC.

This clonotype came up a few times. This rearrangement joins TRBV29-1 to TRBJ1-1; 10 bases agree with TRBD1. CDR3 length equals 12 residues. The trim removed 6 bases at V and 5 bases at J, leaving 3 bases unmatched. Germline V lookup: CDR1 SQVTM, CDR2 ANQGSEA. The CDR3: CSVGQGKTEAFF. The CDR3 bases are TGCAGCGTGGGACAGGGGAAGACTGAAGCTTTCTTT.

This clonotype was recorded a few times. A much larger clone sits a single nucleotide away, making a read error possible. The chain recombines TRBV10-2 with TRBJ1-5; TRBD1 is a possible D gene (6 bases). The CDR3 loop spans 13 amino acids. Germline V lookup: CDR1 WSHSY, CDR2 SAAADI. The CDR3 protein is CASRAGDAQPQHF. The DNA of the CDR3 is TGTGCCAGCAGAGCAGGGGACGCTCAGCCCCAGCATTTT.

About this clonotype itself: Possible read error: a much larger clone is one base away. The chain couples TRBV6-1 to TRBJ1-6; 11 bases match TRBD1. Germline V gives CDR1 MNHNS, CDR2 SASEGT. The CDR3 is made up of 15 amino acids. Trimming cost V 4 bases and J 11 bases; bases outside gene matches: 7. CDR3 protein: CASSASGQGATPLHF. The CDR3 nucleotides read TGTGCCAGCAGTGCCTCCGGACAGGGGGCAACACCCCTCCACTTT.

The chain combines TRBV7-8 with TRBJ1-2; tentative D call: TRBD1 (6 bases). The CDR3 is 15 amino acids. Germline lookup yields CDR1 SGHVS and CDR2 FQNEAQ. Trimming took off 7 bases at V and 8 bases at J, with 23 bases between the two ends. CDR3: CASTQSMQDRRGYTF. DNA for the CDR3: TGTGCCAGCACCCAAAGCATGCAGGACAGAAGAGGCTACACCTTC. Using reference TRBV7-8 and TRBJ1-2 for the parts outside the CDR3, the full variable domain is GAGVSQSPRYKVAKRGQDVALRCDPISGHVSLFWYQQALGQGPEFLTYFQNEAQLDKSGLPSDRFFAERPEGSVSTLKIQRTQQEDSAVYLCASTQSMQDRRGYTFGSGTRLTVV.